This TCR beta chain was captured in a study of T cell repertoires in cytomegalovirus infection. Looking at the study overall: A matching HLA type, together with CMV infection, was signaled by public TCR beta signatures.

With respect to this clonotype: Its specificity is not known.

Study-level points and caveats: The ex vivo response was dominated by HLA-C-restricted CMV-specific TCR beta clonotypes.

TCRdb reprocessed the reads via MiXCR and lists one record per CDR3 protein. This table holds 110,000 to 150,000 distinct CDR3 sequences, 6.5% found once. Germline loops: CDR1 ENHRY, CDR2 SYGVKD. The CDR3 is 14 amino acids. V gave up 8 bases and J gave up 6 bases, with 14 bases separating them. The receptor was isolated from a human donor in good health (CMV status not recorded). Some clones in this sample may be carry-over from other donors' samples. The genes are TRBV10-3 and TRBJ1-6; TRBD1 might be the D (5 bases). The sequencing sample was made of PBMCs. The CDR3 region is CAISDFGGNSPLHF. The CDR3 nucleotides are TGTGCCATCTCGGACTTCGGGGGTAATTCACCCCTCCACTTT.